This T cell receptor beta chain is drawn from a study of shared clonotypes between healthy human individuals (dated by TCRdb to 2020 to 2022). Background for the entire study: The cohort included three men and a couple of women between 18 and 49 years of age. For each donor, three plates each were used for CD4 naive and CD4 memory, two plates were used for CD8 naive, and one plate was used for CD8 memory. The study deeply sequenced blood TCR repertoires of about 5 healthy adults to estimate repertoire size and the extent of clonotype sharing between individuals. To increase sequencing depth and limit assay-specific biases, different laboratories used diverse techniques to prepare libraries and sequence TCR repertoires. Between about 0.85 and 9.5 billion PBMCs per donor were obtained by leukapheresis.

Summary of the overall study and its limitations: When a handful of donors were compared, the shared fraction of clonotypes was about 5.4% for naive CD4, around 3.6% for naive CD8, about 2.4% for memory CD4, and 0.4% for memory CD8. Higher generation probabilities were observed for clonotypes shared by all four sorted-subset donors than for non-shared clonotypes. Based on pairwise subsampling, the degree of clonotype sharing among donors was expected to be affected by sequencing depth. Naive subsets generally had larger estimated clonotype richness than memory subsets. The small number of donors limited the genetic and exposure-history diversity represented. Sampling was limited to blood, and TCR repertoires in tissue likely differ from TCR repertoires in blood. Rarefaction of sorted-subset datasets indicated incomplete sequencing despite the large sequencing depth.

TCR CDR3 regions were amplified from genomic DNA by multiplex PCR using the deep immunoSEQ assay. Genomic DNA extracted from each cell subset was distributed evenly over all wells of several immunoSEQ 96-well plates, and each plate served as one replicate. For sorted subsets, around 0.2 ug genomic DNA, equal to tens of thousands of T cell genomes, was loaded into each replicate PCR. Purified libraries were quantified with a Qubit 3.0 fluorometer, sized on a Bioanalyzer 2100, and re-quantified with the KAPA Library Quantification kit. Every immunoSEQ 96-well plate was sequenced on a dedicated single-read 150-cycle Illumina NextSeq 550 flow cell. The paper's data handling went like this. Because only junctional sequences without quality scores were contained in the immunoSEQ output, filtering matching that applied to full-length reads could not be performed. To assign V/J genes and CDR3, sequences were annotated using PyIR, a Python wrapper for IgBLAST v1.9, with IMGT germline references. Reads were removed for weak V/J assignments (E-value above 1e-6), missing CDR3, stop codons, out-of-frame junctions, or ambiguous translated residues. A V3J clonotype was defined by an identical inferred V gene, J gene, and CDR3 amino acid sequence. Percentage overlap between repertoires was calculated by dividing the number of shared unique clonotypes by the size of the smaller repertoire. RTK rarefaction, the Chao1 estimator, and Recon v2.1 estimates of unobserved clonotypes were used to assess repertoire richness. Generation probabilities were computed with OLGA for all TCRbeta clonotypes obtained by the gDNA method from four donors. Here the immuneACCESS table is served through TCRdb, limited to in-frame sequences with V and J called. Missing clones are a known gap in these copies; in checked studies unresolved V genes cover under half, and the rest lacks a known reason. V and J calls and clone size come straight from that table; D and trimming were deduced from the DNA. The sample profile shows around 610,000 clones; around 96% of them were found once. The leading ten clones occupy 0.11% of the sample.

For CDR1 and CDR2, the germline V gene lists MNHEY and SVGAGI. Cut back by 0 bases and 5 bases, the V and J ends lie 8 bases apart. Including cysteine and phenylalanine, the CDR3 has 14 amino acids. Of all the DNA, just the CDR3 is kept, 42 bases in frame from base 1. CD8 naive samples were obtained by positive selection for CCR7 among CD45RO-negative cells, yielding a CD45RA+CCR7+ population from which TemRA cells were excluded. The donors were healthy, HIV-negative adults who had no recently reported acute infections or vaccinations. Only Caucasian adults living in Nashville, Tennessee, USA were represented among the donors. Blood was collected by leukapheresis, and PBMCs were isolated by Ficoll-Histopaque density gradient centrifugation and then cryopreserved in liquid nitrogen vapor phase. Analytical flow cytometry was used to check the purity and quantity of each magnetically sorted T cell population. Each sorted fraction had its genomic DNA isolated and then quantified by UV absorbance on a Nanodrop 2000c.

As to this clone: Its antigen is still unknown. No per-base quality is available; no much larger clone lies one base away.

The sequence derives from a woman aged 30 to 39 in good health. Material: naive CD8+ T cells sorted from blood. The meaning of the sample's cell subset or site label: CD45RA+CCR7+. This sequence uses TRBV6-5 and TRBJ2-1; the D gene is unclear. This receptor has the CDR3 CASSYSDGDNEQFF. The sequence in DNA is TGTGCCAGCAGTTACTCGGACGGAGACAATGAGCAGTTCTTC.